This T cell receptor (beta chain) is from a study of T cell responses to AZD1222 COVID-19 vaccine. The study's findings and limits: The study identified only a handful of AZD1222 recipients as seropositive at baseline. There were mostly white British donors and more females than males, and clonal diversity was possibly underestimated.

Using immunoSEQ multiplex PCR, the repertoire was profiled, and TCRdb retains in-frame clones only, with some absent. The table records about 130,000 clones, more than 75% of them present only once. For this clone: Its target is not known.

The CDR3 length is 15 residues. The V gene lost 6 bases and the J gene lost 4 bases, with 18 bases spanning the gap. Germline-derived CDR1 and CDR2 are LNHDA and SQIVND (reference sequence). The chain employs TRBV19 and TRBJ1-1; the D is unclear. The specimen was peripheral blood, collected on day 0 of AZD1222 vaccination. The TCR comes from an adult in good health. CDR3 DNA sequence: TGTGCCAGTAGGGTGAAGGGCTCAACGAGCACTGAAGCTTTCTTT. This encodes CASRVKGSTSTEAFF.